This T cell receptor beta chain comes out of a study of blood T cell repertoires in COVID-19. Looking at the study overall: COVID-19 samples from acute and convalescent phases originated in the United States, Italy and Spain. PBMCs, B-cell-depleted T cells, or T cells were the source of the cDNA or gDNA that made up the material.

CDR3 length equals 14 residues. Germline assignment: CDR1 SGHNT and CDR2 YYREEE (reference sequence). The J segment lost 3 bases and the V segment lost 3 bases, leaving 6 bases of the junction unmatched. Original analysis: Estimated nucleated cell counts came from reference gene primer amplification. The data were produced by immunoSEQ multiplex PCR, yet TCRdb's version contains in-frame clones alone and is incomplete. The V and J calls and clone size are taken from that table; D and trimming were inferred from the DNA. The data contain about 290,000 clones, about 89% of them seen just once; the ten biggest clones take up around 4.4%.

This TCR was sampled from a man aged 35 to 55 with acute or convalescent COVID-19. The sample consisted of peripheral blood. The chain joins TRBV5-4 to TRBJ2-7, with 7 nucleotides matching TRBD1. The CDR3 is CASSSQQGSYEQYF. Here the CDR3 DNA reads TGTGCCAGCAGCTCCCAACAGGGGAGCTACGAGCAGTACTTC.